One sample yielded the 17 T cell receptor beta chains listed below, sequenced in a study of OX40 agonist ivuxolimab in advanced cancers. TCRdb's copy holds only in-frame clones and misses some; the assay was immunoSEQ multiplex PCR. Of roughly 20,000 clones listed, about 86% are singletons. Specimen: CD4+ or CD8+ T cells sorted from blood, collected in a trial of the OX40 agonist ivuxolimab. The receptors come from an adult with an advanced solid tumor such as melanoma, head and neck, liver or kidney cancer.

The chain couples TRBV5-6 to TRBJ1-1; a possible D gene is TRBD1 (5 bases). Germline V gene data show CDR1 as SGHDT and CDR2 as YYEEEE. Trimming took off 2 bases at V and 10 bases at J, with 18 bases between the two ends. The CDR3 runs to 14 residues. The CDR3 DNA reads as TGTGCCAGCAGCTTCAAAGGGCTAATTGGGGGAGCTTTCTTT. This translates into CASSFKGLIGGAFF. The whole variable domain, remainder taken from reference TRBV5-6 and TRBJ1-1, is DAGVTQSPTHLIKTRGQQVTLRCSPKSGHDTVSWYQQALGQGPQFIFQYYEEEERQRGNFPDRFSGHQFPNYSSELNVNALLLGDSALYLCASSFKGLIGGAFFGQGTRLTVV.

The genes are TRBV12-5 and TRBJ2-3; TRBD1 matches 10 bases. J lost 3 bases, V lost 5 bases, and 5 bases had no gene match. There are 15 residues in the CDR3. Germline lookup yields CDR1 LGHNT and CDR2 FRNRAP. CDR3 sequence reads: CASGLGQGGTDTQYF. The CDR3 region has the DNA TGTGCTAGTGGTCTTGGACAGGGGGGGACAGATACGCAGTATTTT.

The CDR3 reads CASISGTSGAYNEQFF. The CDR3 region has the DNA TGTGCCAGTATCTCCGGGACTAGCGGAGCCTACAATGAGCAGTTCTTC. The rearrangement uses TRBV19 and TRBJ2-1; 11 positions match TRBD2. Germline CDR1 LNHDA, CDR2 SQIVND (reference sequence). V lost 7 bases to trimming and J lost 2 bases; unmatched junction nucleotides: 7. CDR3 length: 16 residues.

This chain connects TRBV11-2 to TRBJ1-1, with no clear D. V dropped 2 bases and J dropped 0 bases, with 7 bases sitting between them. This CDR3 has 14 amino acids. Germline assignment: CDR1 SGHAT and CDR2 FQNNGV. The chain's CDR3 is CASSLSALNTEAFF. The CDR3 DNA reads TGTGCCAGCAGCTTATCGGCTCTGAACACTGAAGCTTTCTTT.

This chain links TRBV7-3 with TRBJ1-1; D is unclear. CDR1 and CDR2 from the germline V gene are SGHTA and FQGTGA. Trimming cost V 0 bases and J 1 base, with 6 bases left between them. CDR3 size: 14 residues. CDR3 in amino acids: CASSLTAGNTEAFF. Here the CDR3 DNA reads TGTGCCAGCAGCTTAACGGCAGGGAACACTGAAGCTTTCTTT.

This chain joins TRBV7-9 and TRBJ2-7, with TRBD2 as a possible D gene (6 bases). Germline V gene sequence: CDR1 SEHNR, CDR2 FQNEAQ (reference sequence). The CDR3 has 14 amino acids. V lost 8 bases, J lost 4 bases, and 18 bases lay in between. CDR3 DNA sequence: TGTGCCAGCGTCGCCACGGGGGTTAAGTACGAGCAGTACTTC. Its protein product is CASVATGVKYEQYF.

V gene TRBV9 combines with J gene TRBJ2-3; D is unresolved. Trimming cost V 4 bases and J 4 bases, with 19 bases left between them. Looked up from germline, CDR1 is SGDLS and CDR2 is YYNGEE. This CDR3 spans 16 amino acids. CDR3 amino acids: CASSSLPGPGPDTQYF. Here the CDR3 DNA reads TGTGCCAGCAGCTCACTGCCGGGCCCCGGCCCAGATACGCAGTATTTT. The variable domain in full, with the rest retrieved from reference TRBV9 and TRBJ2-3, is DSGVTQTPKHLITATGQRVTLRCSPRSGDLSVYWYQQSLDQGLQFLIQYYNGEERAKGNILERFSAQQFPDLHSELNLSSLELGDSALYFCASSSLPGPGPDTQYFGPGTRLTVL.

V is TRBV18 and J is TRBJ2-7, with 7 bases lining up with TRBD1. The V segment lost 2 bases and the J segment 5 bases; nucleotides outside the gene matches: 15. Germline CDR1 KGHSH, CDR2 LQKENI. The CDR3 is 17 amino acids. CDR3 sequence (DNA): TGTGCCAGCTCACCAGTGGGCCCACAGGGGTTTATCCACGAGCAGTACTTC. Translated: CASSPVGPQGFIHEQYF.

The chain recombines TRBV20-1 with TRBJ1-1; D unresolved. Germline CDR1 is DFQATT and CDR2 is SNEGSKA (reference sequence). This CDR3 comprises 10 residues. V lost 3 bases, J lost 8 bases, and 7 bases lay in between. CDR3: CSASPPEAFF. Here the CDR3 DNA reads TGCAGTGCTAGTCCGCCCGAAGCTTTCTTT.

The V gene is TRBV5-1, the J gene TRBJ2-3; D uncertain. Germline values: CDR1 SGHRS, CDR2 YFSETQ. V was trimmed by 0 bases and J by 3 bases, leaving 2 bases between them. CDR3 length equals 12 residues. CDR3 region: CASSLDTDTQYF. The CDR3 DNA follows: TGCGCCAGCAGCTTGGATACAGATACGCAGTATTTT.

The gene calls are TRBV10-3 and TRBJ2-3; 9 nucleotides agree with TRBD2. The V segment lost 0 bases and the J segment 4 bases; nucleotides outside the gene matches: 5. CDR3 length: 16 amino acids. Per the germline V gene, CDR1 is ENHRY and CDR2 is SYGVKD. For the CDR3, the DNA is TGTGCCATCAGTGAGTCTCAAGCGGGGGGCCCAGATACGCAGTATTTT. Its protein is CAISESQAGGPDTQYF.

The J gene is TRBJ1-5, the V gene TRBV5-6; no clear D. V lost 1 base, J lost 3 bases, and 8 bases lay in between. The V gene's germline CDR1 is SGHDT and CDR2 YYEEEE. The CDR3 has 14 amino acids. CDR3 in amino acids: CASSLWQINQPQHF. In DNA form, the CDR3 reads TGTGCCAGCAGCTTGTGGCAAATCAATCAGCCCCAGCATTTT.

The J gene is TRBJ2-7, the V gene TRBV27, with D unclear. The V gene's germline CDR1 is MNHEY and CDR2 SMNVEV (reference sequence). The CDR3 is 12 residues long. With 3 bases removed from V and 3 bases from J, the gap between germline ends came to 6 bases. The CDR3 coding sequence is TGTGCCAGCAGTTTCCCGGGCTACGAGCAGTACTTC. Translating gives CASSFPGYEQYF.

The chain links TRBV2 to TRBJ1-5; 7 bases agree with TRBD1. The germline V gene encodes CDR1 SNHLY and CDR2 FYNNEI. The J segment lost 6 bases and the V segment lost 3 bases, leaving 5 bases of the junction unmatched. This CDR3 has 14 residues. The CDR3 here is CASSERGLGQPQHF. The CDR3 region has the DNA TGTGCCAGCAGTGAGAGGGGGCTAGGTCAGCCCCAGCATTTT.

In its sample, this clone was seen a few times. This sequence joins TRBV27 and TRBJ1-5, with D uncertain. The CDR3 extends over 15 amino acids. Between the trimmed V and J ends, which lost 3 bases and 2 bases, there was a span of 11 bases. Germline loops: CDR1 MNHEY, CDR2 SMNVEV (reference sequence). The chain's CDR3 is CASSFISGRNQPQHF. The CDR3 DNA reads TGTGCCAGCAGTTTTATTTCAGGCCGCAATCAGCCCCAGCATTTT.

V gene TRBV19 combines with J gene TRBJ2-7; D is uncertain. CDR3 length: 13 residues. The germline V gene encodes CDR1 LNHDA and CDR2 SQIVND (reference sequence). The ends were cut back, 3 bases at V and 7 bases at J, with 13 bases in the middle. Written as DNA, the CDR3 is TGTGCCAGTAGTATTGGGTACACTGGGGAGCAGTACTTC. Its translation is CASSIGYTGEQYF.

The rearrangement links TRBV11-2 to TRBJ1-4; D ambiguous. The CDR3 contains 13 residues. Germline V gene lookup returns CDR1 SGHAT and CDR2 FQNNGV. Trimming removed 4 bases at V and 8 bases at J, with 11 bases between. Written as DNA, the CDR3 is TGTGCCAGCAGCTGGAGTATTGGAGAAAAACTGTTTTTT. Translation: CASSWSIGEKLFF.